The rows below give T cell receptor beta chains drawn from one sample of a study of T cell responses to AZD1222 COVID-19 vaccine. Some clones are missing from TCRdb's copy, which holds only in-frame ones; the method was immunoSEQ multiplex PCR. The sample includes about 150,000 clones, approximately 86% of them seen just once. Sequencing was performed on peripheral blood, taken after recovery from COVID-19. The receptors here all came from an adult who had recovered from COVID-19. Each CDR3 is given with its conserved first and last residue. The order of the fields is clone size, D gene, J gene, V gene, CDR3 protein, CDR3 DNA. A D gene is named only where the DNA matches it firmly. Size is stated for part of the rows, as once, few or many counts, or as a class when the clone is expanded.

size: .
D: .
J: TRBJ2-5
V: TRBV29-1
CDR3: CSVDGGGKTQYF
DNA: TGCAGCGTTGATGGGGGCGGGAAGACCCAGTACTTC

size: .
D: .
J: TRBJ2-7
V: TRBV7-9
CDR3: CASSFNREGEQYF
DNA: TGTGCCAGCAGCTTTAACAGGGAAGGCGAGCAGTACTTC

size: once
D: .
J: TRBJ2-7
V: TRBV4-1
CDR3: CASSREDGPDYEQYF
DNA: TGCGCCAGCAGCCGAGAGGACGGGCCGGATTACGAGCAGTACTTC

size: .
D: .
J: TRBJ1-1
V: TRBV19
CDR3: CASQANTEAFF
DNA: TGTGCCAGTCAAGCCAACACTGAAGCTTTCTTT

size: .
D: .
J: TRBJ2-2
V: TRBV7-8
CDR3: CASSSSELHTGELFF
DNA: TGTGCCAGCAGCTCATCTGAACTACACACCGGGGAGCTGTTTTTT

size: .
D: .
J: TRBJ1-4
V: TRBV4-2
CDR3: CASSQVDASTNEKLFF
DNA: TGTGCCAGCAGCCAAGTGGACGCTTCAACTAATGAAAAACTGTTTTTT

size: .
D: .
J: TRBJ1-6
V: TRBV6-4
CDR3: CASSVLRSIWINSPLHF
DNA: TGTGCCAGCAGTGTCCTCCGAAGCATTTGGATTAATTCACCCCTCCACTTT

size: .
D: TRBD2
J: TRBJ2-7
V: TRBV7-2
CDR3: CASSFTSGSLGYEQYF
DNA: TGTGCCAGCAGCTTTACTAGCGGGAGTTTAGGCTACGAGCAGTACTTC

size: once
D: .
J: TRBJ1-3
V: TRBV6-1
CDR3: CASSERNELSGNTIYF
DNA: TGTGCCAGCAGTGAACGCAACGAACTCTCTGGAAACACCATATATTTT

size: once
D: TRBD2
J: TRBJ2-3
V: TRBV27
CDR3: CASSSTGRLDTQYF
DNA: TGTGCCAGCAGTTCAACCGGGAGGCTAGATACGCAGTATTTT

size: .
D: .
J: TRBJ1-2
V: TRBV5-1
CDR3: CASSLGPTLQRGYTF
DNA: TGCGCCAGCAGCCTAGGGCCGACACTCCAGCGTGGCTACACCTTC

size: .
D: .
J: TRBJ2-3
V: TRBV3-1/TRBV3-2
CDR3: CASSQDAGASLRVTDTQYF
DNA: TGTGCCAGCAGCCAAGATGCGGGGGCCTCTCTTCGGGTCACAGATACGCAGTATTTT

size: .
D: .
J: TRBJ2-1
V: TRBV5-1
CDR3: CASSSVLNNEQFF
DNA: TGCGCCAGCAGCTCGGTCCTAAACAATGAGCAGTTCTTC

size: .
D: TRBD1
J: TRBJ1-6
V: TRBV2
CDR3: CASQGDRLNSPLHF
DNA: TGTGCCAGCCAAGGGGACAGACTTAATTCACCCCTCCACTTT

size: .
D: .
J: TRBJ2-7
V: TRBV1
CDR3: CTSSQEGAGLYEQYF
DNA: TGCACCAGCAGCCAAGAGGGAGCGGGGCTCTACGAGCAGTACTTC

size: .
D: .
J: TRBJ1-1
V: TRBV7-9
CDR3: CASSFEVVHTEAFF
DNA: TGTGCCAGCAGCTTTGAGGTGGTTCACACTGAAGCTTTCTTT

size: .
D: TRBD2
J: TRBJ2-1
V: TRBV2
CDR3: CASSDPASGDNEQFF
DNA: TGTGCCAGCAGTGATCCGGCTAGCGGAGACAATGAGCAGTTCTTC

size: .
D: TRBD2
J: TRBJ2-7
V: TRBV6-6
CDR3: CASSRLAGDSYEQYF
DNA: TGTGCCAGCAGTCGACTAGCGGGGGATTCCTACGAGCAGTACTTC

size: .
D: .
J: TRBJ2-2
V: TRBV19
CDR3: CASMRAVNTGELFF
DNA: TGTGCCAGCATGCGGGCAGTGAACACCGGGGAGCTGTTTTTT

size: .
D: .
J: TRBJ2-7
V: TRBV7-8
CDR3: CASSLGSDYEQYF
DNA: TGTGCCAGCAGCTTAGGCTCTGACTACGAGCAGTACTTC

size: .
D: .
J: TRBJ2-7
V: TRBV4-2
CDR3: CASSQTAGRGSSYEQYF
DNA: TGTGCCAGCAGCCAGACCGCTGGACGGGGGAGCTCCTACGAGCAGTACTTC

size: .
D: .
J: TRBJ2-2
V: TRBV7-3
CDR3: CASSFVGGGENTGELFF
DNA: TGTGCCAGCAGCTTCGTTGGCGGGGGCGAGAACACCGGGGAGCTGTTTTTT

size: .
D: .
J: TRBJ1-5
V: TRBV28
CDR3: CASVGGAGPQHF
DNA: TGTGCCAGTGTAGGTGGGGCTGGACCCCAGCATTTT

size: .
D: .
J: TRBJ2-6
V: TRBV3-1/TRBV3-2
CDR3: CASSQDSQPGANVLTF
DNA: TGTGCCAGCAGCCAAGATTCCCAGCCTGGGGCCAACGTCCTGACTTTC

size: .
D: .
J: TRBJ2-1
V: TRBV18
CDR3: CASSPPAGVYNEQFF
DNA: TGTGCCAGCTCACCACCCGCGGGTGTTTACAATGAGCAGTTCTTC

size: .
D: .
J: TRBJ1-1
V: TRBV19
CDR3: CASSIDSVYRQAFF
DNA: TGTGCCAGTAGTATAGACTCCGTTTACCGGCAGGCTTTCTTT

size: .
D: .
J: TRBJ2-1
V: TRBV19
CDR3: CASSITGDSYNEQFF
DNA: TGTGCCAGTAGTATAACGGGGGACTCCTACAATGAGCAGTTCTTC

size: .
D: TRBD1
J: TRBJ2-2
V: TRBV7-2
CDR3: CASSYLGTGVGGELFF
DNA: TGTGCCAGCAGCTACCTCGGGACAGGGGTCGGCGGGGAGCTGTTTTTT

size: .
D: .
J: TRBJ1-6
V: TRBV3-1/TRBV3-2
CDR3: CASSQTDGVNSPLHF
DNA: TGTGCCAGCAGCCAGACGGACGGAGTAAATTCACCCCTCCACTTT

size: once
D: .
J: TRBJ1-2
V: TRBV5-4
CDR3: CASSSLTENYGYTF
DNA: TGTGCCAGCAGCTCCCTGACAGAGAACTATGGCTACACCTTC

size: .
D: .
J: TRBJ2-3
V: TRBV12-3/TRBV12-4
CDR3: CASSQGSFTQYF
DNA: TGTGCCAGCAGTCAGGGGAGTTTTACGCAGTATTTT

size: .
D: .
J: TRBJ1-5
V: TRBV28
CDR3: CASSPDNQPQHF
DNA: TGTGCCAGCAGTCCCGACAATCAGCCCCAGCATTTT

size: .
D: .
J: TRBJ1-5
V: TRBV6-2/TRBV6-3
CDR3: CASSPPGVYQPQHF
DNA: TGTGCCAGCAGCCCGCCGGGGGTCTACCAGCCCCAGCATTTT

size: .
D: TRBD2
J: TRBJ2-7
V: TRBV14
CDR3: CASSQSAGGHQQYF
DNA: TGTGCCAGCAGCCAGTCAGCGGGGGGCCACCAGCAGTACTTC

size: .
D: TRBD1
J: TRBJ2-1
V: TRBV5-1
CDR3: CASSPLGDSSYNEQFF
DNA: TGCGCCAGCAGCCCACTGGGGGACAGCTCCTACAATGAGCAGTTCTTC

size: few
D: .
J: TRBJ2-4
V: TRBV10-1
CDR3: CASSARDTPAAKNIQYF
DNA: TGCGCCAGCAGTGCCCGGGACACGCCGGCAGCCAAAAACATTCAGTACTTC

size: .
D: TRBD1
J: TRBJ1-2
V: TRBV9
CDR3: CASSPYGTGPLGYTF
DNA: TGTGCCAGCAGCCCATATGGGACAGGACCCCTTGGCTACACCTTC

size: .
D: .
J: TRBJ1-2
V: TRBV6-4
CDR3: CASRPSGEGLGYTF
DNA: TGTGCCAGCAGGCCTTCCGGGGAAGGGCTTGGCTACACCTTC

size: .
D: TRBD2
J: TRBJ2-3
V: TRBV4-3
CDR3: CASSQGLAGGGQYF
DNA: TGCGCCAGCAGCCAAGGGCTAGCGGGGGGAGGGCAGTATTTT

size: .
D: .
J: TRBJ2-7
V: TRBV5-1
CDR3: CASSLGGLLHEQYF
DNA: TGCGCCAGCAGCTTGGGCGGGCTCCTCCACGAGCAGTACTTC

size: .
D: .
J: TRBJ1-5
V: TRBV28
CDR3: CASSDSQPQHF
DNA: TGTGCCAGCAGTGATAGTCAGCCCCAGCATTTT